Following are 18 T cell receptor beta chains from one sample sequenced in a study of early T cells in non-severe SARS-CoV-2 infection. TCRdb independently ran MiXCR on the 5' RACE reads; one entry per CDR3 protein. The sample lists 85,000 to 100,000 distinct CDR3 sequences; roughly 9.6% were seen once. The sample was whole blood, taken at baseline. The receptor source for this set is an adult who was a healthcare worker with PCR-confirmed SARS-CoV-2 infection or an uninfected control (not recorded which).

This clonotype came up a few times. V usage is TRBV10-3 and J usage is TRBJ2-2; 8 bases agree with TRBD2. The CDR3 is 15 residues long. Germline lookup yields CDR1 ENHRY and CDR2 SYGVKD. The V and J ends lost 4 bases and 4 bases, in that order; junction bases with no gene match: 5. The CDR3 region has the DNA TGTGCCATCAGTGCTACTAGCGGTGGCACCGGGGAGCTGTTTTTT. Its translation: CAISATSGGTGELFF.

The chain carries TRBV2 and TRBJ2-7; 7 positions agree with TRBD1. The V gene's germline CDR1 is SNHLY and CDR2 FYNNEI. CDR3 size: 13 residues. With 11 bases clipped from V and 3 bases from J, the junction kept 10 bases outside the gene matches. Here the CDR3 reads CAGASTGIYEQYF. CDR3 in DNA: TGTGCCGGAGCTTCGACAGGGATCTACGAGCAGTACTTC.

This chain connects TRBV5-1 to TRBJ1-1, with TRBD1 as a possible D gene (5 bases). Per the germline V gene, CDR1 is SGHRS and CDR2 is YFSETQ. This CDR3 spans 16 amino acids. The V gene lost 0 bases and the J gene lost 1 base, with 13 bases spanning the gap. DNA for the CDR3: TGCGCCAGCAGCTTGGGGTTGAGGACACCGAACACTGAAGCTTTCTTT. Protein product: CASSLGLRTPNTEAFF.

This chain uses TRBV24-1 with TRBJ2-3; 7 bases align to TRBD1. Germline-derived CDR1 and CDR2 are KGHDR and SFDVKD. The length of the CDR3 is 14 residues. Trimming removed 6 bases from V and 5 bases from J; junction bases left unmatched: 7. CDR3: CATSPTGNVDTQYF. CDR3 nucleotides: TGTGCCACCAGTCCGACAGGGAATGTAGATACGCAGTATTTT.

This clonotype is classed as medium-sized. The V gene is TRBV3-1, the J gene TRBJ1-2; D gene unclear. The V end was cut by 8 bases, the J end by 6 bases, with 16 bases between. CDR1 and CDR2 (germline): LGHDT, YNNKEL (reference sequence). The CDR3 consists of 13 residues. The CDR3 DNA reads as TGTGCCAGCGGAGGGTTGATGAGTCATGGCTACACCTTC. Translated: CASGGLMSHGYTF.

The chain employs TRBV2 and TRBJ2-7; 8 bases are shared with TRBD2. Germline V gene sequence: CDR1 SNHLY, CDR2 FYNNEI. This CDR3 comprises 14 residues. Trimming took 10 bases from V and 3 from J; bases not matched to a gene: 11. CDR3 sequence reads: CANTVDSGNYEQYF. In DNA form, the CDR3 reads TGTGCCAACACGGTCGATAGCGGGAACTACGAGCAGTACTTC.

This chain connects TRBV5-1 to TRBJ2-1; either TRBD1 or TRBD2 may supply D (5 bases each). V was clipped by 0 bases and J by 5 bases, with 12 bases between them. The CDR3 consists of 15 residues. Germline assignment: CDR1 SGHRS and CDR2 YFSETQ. The CDR3 reads CASSLATGRNNEQFF. The CDR3 DNA follows: TGCGCCAGCAGCTTGGCGACGGGACGGAACAATGAGCAGTTCTTC.

This clonotype has a handful of counts. The chain recombines TRBV29-1 with TRBJ1-3; no reliable D call. V lost 4 bases and J 2 bases, leaving 6 bases between the germline ends. The CDR3 is 12 amino acids. Per the germline V gene, CDR1 is SQVTM and CDR2 is ANQGSEA. The CDR3 sequence is CSVVGTGNTIYF. CDR3 bases: TGCAGCGTTGTAGGGACTGGAAACACCATATATTTT.

V is TRBV10-3 and J is TRBJ1-5; TRBD1 matches at 8 bases. Germline CDR1 reads ENHRY; CDR2 reads SYGVKD. With V trimmed by 10 bases and J by 2 bases, 7 bases remained unmatched. The CDR3 sequence is 14 residues long. DNA for the CDR3: TGTGCCACCAGGGGACAGGAGGGCAATCAGCCCCAGCATTTT. Translation gives CATRGQEGNQPQHF.

Many counts were recorded for this clonotype. The chain carries TRBV20-1 and TRBJ1-1; D uncertain. Germline V gene sequence: CDR1 DFQATT, CDR2 SNEGSKA (reference sequence). V was trimmed by 0 bases and J by 5 bases, leaving 13 bases between them. This CDR3 has 14 residues. The CDR3 DNA follows: TGCAGTGCTAGAGATGCCCGGGGATGGACTGAAGCTTTCTTT. It translates to CSARDARGWTEAFF.

Only a few counts were recorded for this clonotype. The chain couples TRBV13 to TRBJ2-7; 9 nucleotides match TRBD2. The germline V gene encodes CDR1 PRHDT and CDR2 FYEKMQ (reference sequence). The CDR3 totals 14 residues. The ends lost 5 bases at V and 5 bases at J; junction bases unmatched: 7. The CDR3 here is CASSTGGRDHEQYF. For the CDR3, the DNA is TGTGCCAGCAGCACTGGCGGGAGGGACCACGAGCAGTACTTC.

This clonotype was found many times. The gene calls are TRBV5-1 and TRBJ2-4, with D perhaps matching TRBD2 (6 bases). V lost 3 bases and J lost 15, with 22 bases in between. In germline, CDR1 is SGHRS, CDR2 YFSETQ. The CDR3 runs 14 residues. This CDR3 is CASSSFQTGDFPYF. The CDR3 DNA sequence: TGCGCCAGCAGCTCGTTCCAGACCGGGGACTTCCCGTACTTC.

The V gene is TRBV2, the J gene TRBJ2-7; 9 nucleotides line up with TRBD1. V dropped 7 bases and J dropped 9; count of bases not matched to a gene: 16. Per germline, CDR1 SNHLY and CDR2 FYNNEI. This CDR3 has 15 amino acids. The DNA for the CDR3 is TGTGCCAGCAATGAGTCTCCGGGACAGGGTAGACGGCAGTACTTC. Translating it yields CASNESPGQGRRQYF.

The chain has TRBV5-1 and TRBJ2-5; no firm D call. V shed 0 bases and J shed 2 bases, with 8 bases lying between them. This CDR3 spans 14 amino acids. The V gene's germline CDR1 is SGHRS and CDR2 YFSETQ. The CDR3 reads CASSLVLGQETQYF. The CDR3 coding sequence is TGCGCCAGCAGCTTGGTTCTCGGACAAGAGACCCAGTACTTC. The entire variable domain, with the rest obtained from reference TRBV5-1 and TRBJ2-5, is as follows: KAGVTQTPRYLIKTRGQQVTLSCSPISGHRSVSWYQQTPGQGLQFLFEYFSETQRNKGNFPGRFSGRQFSNSRSEMNVSTLELGDSALYLCASSLVLGQETQYFGPGTRLLVL.

The chain employs TRBV21-1 and TRBJ2-3; TRBD2 is the table's D call and was not checked against the DNA. TRBV21-1 is flagged as a pseudogene. The CDR3 is 15 amino acids. The CDR3 nucleotides read TGTGCCAGCAGCAAGCCGGGCCCAACTACAGATACGCAGTATTTT. The encoded protein is CASSKPGPTTDTQYF.

Ten or more counts support this clonotype. The genes are TRBV7-9 and TRBJ1-2, with D unclear. The CDR3 is made up of 13 amino acids. The germline gives CDR1 SEHNR, CDR2 FQNEAQ (reference sequence). The V end was cut by 3 bases, the J end by 7 bases, with 12 bases between. The CDR3 DNA sequence: TGTGCCAGCAGCTTCGGGGAAACTGGTGGCTACACCTTC. Its protein product is CASSFGETGGYTF.

This clonotype came up many times. The rearrangement links TRBV5-1 to TRBJ2-3, with a possible D match to TRBD1 (5 bases). The V gene's germline CDR1 is SGHRS and CDR2 YFSETQ. The CDR3 totals 14 residues. V shed 1 base and J shed 1 base, with 7 bases lying between them. CDR3 nucleotides: TGCGCCAGCAGCTTGTCAGGGCGCACAGATACGCAGTATTTT. Translation gives CASSLSGRTDTQYF.

This clonotype was counted a few times. J is TRBJ2-7 and V is TRBV9; no reliable D call. Germline loops: CDR1 SGDLS, CDR2 YYNGEE. The germline V and J ends were trimmed by 0 bases and 1 base, with 8 bases remaining between them. CDR3 length equals 14 residues. CDR3 nucleotides: TGTGCCAGCAGCGTAGCTCCAGATTCCTACGAGCAGTACTTC. Amino acid sequence: CASSVAPDSYEQYF.